A single TCR beta chain is shown here with its context. Its antigen is unknown. The entry originates in a study of blood T cells in healthy people across ages. Study-level findings and limits: Naive CD4+ cells and diversity were both higher in long-lived donors than in aged donors. Estimated diversity, derived from one million T cells, was regarded as an underestimate.

Germline V lookup: CDR1 SGHRS, CDR2 YFSETQ. V lost 1 base to trimming and J lost 0 bases, with 8 bases between them. This CDR3 is built from 15 residues. Donors were systemically healthy Caucasian individuals from Russia aged 6 to 90 years. Isolation yielded PBMCs, at least 6.5 million per sample, in every case. It was with a sample-barcoded 5' primer and a J-beta primer mix that a second PCR of roughly 7 to 12 cycles was run. One entry per CDR3 protein, called by TCRdb with MiXCR from the 5' RACE reads. The table includes fewer than 950,000 distinct CDR3 sequences, 53% detected once. The receptor was derived from a man older than 75 in good health. The sequenced sample consisted of blood. The chain recombines TRBV5-1 with TRBJ2-1; D is unclear. The CDR3 DNA reads as TGCGCCAGCAGCTTGAGCTCCCGCTCCTACAATGAGCAGTTCTTC. Translating it yields CASSLSSRSYNEQFF.